This T cell receptor beta chain was captured in a study of T cell changes during pregnancy in multiple sclerosis. The data were produced by immunoSEQ multiplex PCR, yet TCRdb's version contains in-frame clones alone and is incomplete. The data show 20,000 to 25,000 clones, under 90% seen once. The sequences come from CD8+ T cells from peripheral blood mononuclear cells, collected before pregnancy. The receptor comes from a female donor with multiple sclerosis, enrolled in a pregnancy study.

The DNA for the CDR3 is TGTGCCAGCAGCCAACTAGCGGGGCCCATAGACTCCTACAATGAGCAGTTCTTC. As protein: CASSQLAGPIDSYNEQFF. The rearrangement links TRBV4-2 to TRBJ2-1, with 9 bases identical to TRBD2. With V trimmed by 2 bases and J by 0 bases, 8 bases remained unmatched. From germline, CDR1 is LGHNA and CDR2 YNFKEQ. This CDR3 contains 18 residues.